This T cell receptor beta chain was obtained from a study of cytomegalovirus exposure and HLA in healthy donors. The V gene's germline CDR1 is MGHDK and CDR2 SYGVNS. V dropped 6 bases and J dropped 9; count of bases not matched to a gene: 10. This CDR3 is 13 amino acids long. Vbeta (60) and Jbeta (13) primers were used in the PCR. Only in-frame clones appear in the TCRdb table, and some are missing; sequencing was by immunoSEQ multiplex PCR. The table shows about 300,000 clones, with about nine tenths occurring only once. Whole-study findings and limits: The authors judged a highly shared variant cluster likely a sequencing artifact.

Points on this clone: Its antigen remains unidentified.

The TCR was taken from a man aged 35-49 years in good health and CMV-seropositive. The sequenced sample was PBMCs. The chain recombines TRBV25-1 with TRBJ2-7, with TRBD1 identical over 8 bases. CDR3 in DNA: TGTGCCAGCAGCTGGACAGGGAGCCTGGGGCAGTACTTC. Protein product: CASSWTGSLGQYF.